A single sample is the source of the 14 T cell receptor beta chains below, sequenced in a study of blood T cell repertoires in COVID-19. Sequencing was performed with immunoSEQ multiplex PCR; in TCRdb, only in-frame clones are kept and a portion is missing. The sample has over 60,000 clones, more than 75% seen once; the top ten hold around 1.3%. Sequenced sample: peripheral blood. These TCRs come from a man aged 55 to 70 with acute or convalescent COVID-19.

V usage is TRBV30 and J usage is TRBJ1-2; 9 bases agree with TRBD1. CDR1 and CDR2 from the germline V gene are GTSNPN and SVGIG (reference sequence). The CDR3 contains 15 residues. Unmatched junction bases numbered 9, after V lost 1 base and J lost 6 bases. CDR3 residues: CAWSDLTGGRDGYTF. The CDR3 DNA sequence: TGTGCCTGGAGTGATCTGACAGGGGGGAGGGATGGCTACACCTTC.

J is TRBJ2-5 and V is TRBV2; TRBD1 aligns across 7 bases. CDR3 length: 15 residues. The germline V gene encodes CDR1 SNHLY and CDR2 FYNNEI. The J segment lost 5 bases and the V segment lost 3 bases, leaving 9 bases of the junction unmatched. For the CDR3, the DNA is TGTGCCAGCAGTGACCCCCAGGGGGTCCGGGAGACCCAGTACTTC. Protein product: CASSDPQGVRETQYF.

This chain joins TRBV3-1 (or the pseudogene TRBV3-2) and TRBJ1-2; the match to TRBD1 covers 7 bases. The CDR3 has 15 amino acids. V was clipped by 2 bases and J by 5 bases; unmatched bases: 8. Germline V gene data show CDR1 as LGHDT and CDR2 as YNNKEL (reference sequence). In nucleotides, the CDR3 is TGTGCCAGCAGCCAAAGGGGGGCAGGGGGGTATGGCTACACCTTC. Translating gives CASSQRGAGGYGYTF.

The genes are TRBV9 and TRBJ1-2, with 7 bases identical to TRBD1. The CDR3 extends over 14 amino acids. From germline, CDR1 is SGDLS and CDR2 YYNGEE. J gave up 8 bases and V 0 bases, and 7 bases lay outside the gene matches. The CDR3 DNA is TGTGCCAGCAGCGTAGCTATTCAGGGGGGCGGCTACACCTTC. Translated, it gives CASSVAIQGGGYTF.

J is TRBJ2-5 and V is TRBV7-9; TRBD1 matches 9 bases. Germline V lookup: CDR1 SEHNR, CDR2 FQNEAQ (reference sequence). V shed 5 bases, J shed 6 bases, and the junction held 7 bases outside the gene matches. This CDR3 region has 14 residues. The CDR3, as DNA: TGTGCCAGCAGCCCATGGGACAGGGAAAAGACCCAGTACTTC. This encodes CASSPWDREKTQYF.

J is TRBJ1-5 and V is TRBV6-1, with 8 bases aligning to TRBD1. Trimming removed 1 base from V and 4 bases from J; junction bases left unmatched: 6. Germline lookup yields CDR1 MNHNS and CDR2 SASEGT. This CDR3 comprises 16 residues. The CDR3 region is CASSEGTTGANQPQHF. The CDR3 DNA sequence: TGTGCCAGCAGTGAAGGGACGACAGGGGCAAATCAGCCCCAGCATTTT.

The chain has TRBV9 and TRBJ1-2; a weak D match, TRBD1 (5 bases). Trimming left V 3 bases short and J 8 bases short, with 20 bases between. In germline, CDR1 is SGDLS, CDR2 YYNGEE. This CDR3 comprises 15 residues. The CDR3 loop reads CASSAPQGMANGYTF. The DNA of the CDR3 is TGTGCCAGCAGCGCCCCGCAGGGAATGGCTAACGGCTACACCTTC.

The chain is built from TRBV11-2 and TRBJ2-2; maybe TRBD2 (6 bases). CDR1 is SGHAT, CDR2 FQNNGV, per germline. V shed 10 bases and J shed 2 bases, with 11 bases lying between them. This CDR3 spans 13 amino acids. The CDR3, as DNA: TGTGCCACCGGGACTCCAAACACCGGGGAGCTGTTTTTT. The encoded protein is CATGTPNTGELFF.

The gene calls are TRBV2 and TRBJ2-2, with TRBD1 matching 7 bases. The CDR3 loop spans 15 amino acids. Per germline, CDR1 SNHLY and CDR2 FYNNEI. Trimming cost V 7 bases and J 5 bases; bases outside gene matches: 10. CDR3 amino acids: CASNLDRWGTGELFF. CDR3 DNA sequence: TGTGCCAGCAACTTGGACAGGTGGGGGACCGGGGAGCTGTTTTTT. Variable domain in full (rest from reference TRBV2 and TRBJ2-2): EPEVTQTPSHQVTQMGQEVILRCVPISNHLYFYWYRQILGQKVEFLVSFYNNEISEKSEIFDDQFSVERPDGSNFTLKIRSTKLEDSAMYFCASNLDRWGTGELFFGEGSRLTVL.

CDR3 nucleotide sequence: TGTGCCACCAGGACAGGGGGCTACAATGAGCAGTTCTTC. Encoded protein: CATRTGGYNEQFF. The V call is TRBV28, the J call TRBJ2-1, with 10 positions matching TRBD1. The V and J ends lost 10 bases and 3 bases, in that order; junction bases with no gene match: 3. The CDR3 consists of 13 residues. The germline V gene has CDR1 MDHEN and CDR2 SYDVKM.

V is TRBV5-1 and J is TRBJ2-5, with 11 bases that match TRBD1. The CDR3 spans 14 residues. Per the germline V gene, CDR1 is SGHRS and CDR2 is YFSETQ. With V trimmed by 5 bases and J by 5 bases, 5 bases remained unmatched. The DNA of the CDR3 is TGCGCCAGCAGACGGACAGGGGGCGGCGAGACCCAGTACTTC. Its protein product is CASRRTGGGETQYF.

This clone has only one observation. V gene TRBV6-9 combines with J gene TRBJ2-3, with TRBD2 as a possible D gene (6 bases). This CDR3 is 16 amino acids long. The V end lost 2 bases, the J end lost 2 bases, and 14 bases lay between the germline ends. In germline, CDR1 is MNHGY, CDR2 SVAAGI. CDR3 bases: TGTGCCAGCAGTTATCCCGAGCGGGCCGACACAGATACGCAGTATTTT. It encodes CASSYPERADTDTQYF.

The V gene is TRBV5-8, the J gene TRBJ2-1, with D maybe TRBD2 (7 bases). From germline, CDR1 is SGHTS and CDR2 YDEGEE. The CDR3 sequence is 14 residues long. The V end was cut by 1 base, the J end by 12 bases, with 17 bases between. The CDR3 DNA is TGTGCCAGCAGCTTGAAGGGGGGGCCTAGCGGGCAGTTCTTC. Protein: CASSLKGGPSGQFF.

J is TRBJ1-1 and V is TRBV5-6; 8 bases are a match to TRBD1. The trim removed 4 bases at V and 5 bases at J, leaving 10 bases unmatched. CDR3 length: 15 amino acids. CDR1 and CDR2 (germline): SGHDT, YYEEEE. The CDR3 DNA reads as TGTGCCAGCAGCCCTACTGGCAGGGGGCCAACTGAAGCTTTCTTT. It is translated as CASSPTGRGPTEAFF.